Below, 23 T cell receptor beta chains from the same sample are listed, as sequenced in a study of blood T cell repertoires in COVID-19. Generated by immunoSEQ multiplex PCR, the TCRdb table keeps only in-frame clones and is missing some. The sample yields around 120,000 clones, 55% to 75% seen once. The sample consisted of peripheral blood. The receptors stem from an older woman with acute or convalescent COVID-19.

The chain is built from TRBV5-6 and TRBJ1-2; D is ambiguous. This CDR3 comprises 14 residues. Germline V CDR1 and CDR2: SGHDT, YYEEEE. V dropped 3 bases and J dropped 2 bases, with 11 bases sitting between them. The CDR3 region has the DNA TGTGCCAGCAGCTGGGGAAGGGAGAACTATGGCTACACCTTC. Amino acids: CASSWGRENYGYTF.

This chain joins TRBV24-1 and TRBJ2-2, with a tentative D call TRBD2 (6 bases). From germline, CDR1 is KGHDR and CDR2 SFDVKD. The ends were cut back, 2 bases at V and 5 bases at J, with 14 bases in the middle. CDR3 length: 16 amino acids. Written as DNA, the CDR3 is TGTGCCACCAGTGATTCGGGACGGAGCGGGACCGGGGAGCTGTTTTTT. Its protein product is CATSDSGRSGTGELFF.

This clone was detected only a few times. The genes are TRBV7-6 and TRBJ2-5, with D possibly being TRBD1 (5 bases). From germline, CDR1 is SGHVS and CDR2 FNYEAQ. The V end was cut by 0 bases, the J end by 1 base, with 12 bases between. The CDR3 covers 16 residues. CDR3 coding DNA: TGTGCCAGCAGCTTAGCGGGGCAGCTATTCCAAGAGACCCAGTACTTC. This gives the protein CASSLAGQLFQETQYF.

The chain recombines TRBV7-9 with TRBJ2-5; weak D call: TRBD1 (5 bases). From germline, CDR1 is SEHNR and CDR2 FQNEAQ (reference sequence). V was cut by 3 bases and J by 7 bases, with 12 bases left in between. This CDR3 region has 13 residues. The CDR3 DNA sequence: TGTGCCAGCAGCTTCGTGGGGCTTGGGACCCAGTACTTC. This translates into CASSFVGLGTQYF.

The chain is built from TRBV11-3 and TRBJ2-2, with 7 bases aligning to TRBD1. Per germline, CDR1 SGHNT and CDR2 YENEEA. V trimming: 5 bases; J trimming: 5 bases; junction bases outside the gene matches: 5. The CDR3 covers 14 residues. The CDR3 here is CASSGNRGTGELFF. In nucleotides, the CDR3 is TGTGCCAGCAGCGGAAACAGGGGAACCGGGGAGCTGTTTTTT. Full variable domain (outside the CDR3, taken from reference TRBV11-3 and TRBJ2-2): EAGVVQSPRYKIIEKKQPVAFWCNPISGHNTLYWYLQNLGQGPELLIRYENEEAVDDSQLPKDRFSAERLKGVDSTLKIQPAELGDSAVYLCASSGNRGTGELFFGEGSRLTVL.

V gene TRBV2 combines with J gene TRBJ2-5; 7 nucleotides align to TRBD1. The CDR3 length is 13 residues. Per germline, CDR1 SNHLY and CDR2 FYNNEI. V lost 8 bases to trimming and J lost 4 bases; unmatched junction nucleotides: 7. This chain's CDR3 is CASETGVGETQYF. As DNA, the CDR3 is TGTGCCAGCGAAACAGGGGTCGGAGAGACCCAGTACTTC. The variable domain in full, with the rest retrieved from reference TRBV2 and TRBJ2-5, is EPEVTQTPSHQVTQMGQEVILRCVPISNHLYFYWYRQILGQKVEFLVSFYNNEISEKSEIFDDQFSVERPDGSNFTLKIRSTKLEDSAMYFCASETGVGETQYFGPGTRLLVL.

V is TRBV19 and J is TRBJ2-1; perhaps TRBD2 as D (6 bases). CDR3 size: 15 residues. Trimming shortened V by 2 bases and J by 2 bases, and 10 bases separated the two germline ends. CDR1 is LNHDA and CDR2 is SQIVND in the germline V gene (reference sequence). The CDR3 loop reads CASSISGVTYNEQFF. CDR3 coding DNA: TGTGCCAGTAGTATATCGGGGGTTACCTACAATGAGCAGTTCTTC.

Many counts were recorded for this clone. The CDR3 DNA sequence: TGCGCCAGCAAATCCGGGACAGGGGGCACTGAAGCTTTCTTT. It translates to CASKSGTGGTEAFF. The J gene is TRBJ1-1, the V gene TRBV5-1, with 11 bases lining up with TRBD1. The germline V gene has CDR1 SGHRS and CDR2 YFSETQ. The V and J ends lost 6 bases and 4 bases, in that order; junction bases with no gene match: 5. The CDR3 contains 14 residues.

The chain is built from TRBV19 and TRBJ2-1, with TRBD2 matching over 13 bases. V dropped 3 bases and J dropped 6; count of bases not matched to a gene: 17. Germline V gene sequence: CDR1 LNHDA, CDR2 SQIVND (reference sequence). This CDR3 comprises 20 residues. CDR3 nucleotides: TGTGCCAGTAGTATCGAGACAGGCCCCGGGGGACTAGCGGGGCGCAATGAGCAGTTCTTC. Its protein product is CASSIETGPGGLAGRNEQFF.

The rearrangement uses TRBV5-6 and TRBJ2-3; a weak D match, TRBD2 (6 bases). CDR1 SGHDT and CDR2 YYEEEE come from the germline V gene. Between the trimmed V and J ends, which lost 0 bases and 4 bases, there was a span of 9 bases. CDR3 size: 14 residues. The CDR3 here is CASSLEWGADTQYF. The CDR3 nucleotides read TGTGCCAGCAGCTTGGAATGGGGGGCAGATACGCAGTATTTT.

This clone was recorded once. V is TRBV27 and J is TRBJ2-1; 8 bases line up with TRBD1. The trim removed 5 bases at V and 0 bases at J, leaving 9 bases unmatched. Germline values: CDR1 MNHEY, CDR2 SMNVEV (reference sequence). The CDR3 contains 17 residues. The chain's CDR3 is CASSTRDRRNSYNEQFF. The CDR3 nucleotides read TGTGCCAGCAGTACTAGGGACAGGAGAAACTCCTACAATGAGCAGTTCTTC.

This chain links TRBV14 with TRBJ2-1; TRBD2 matches 10 bases. The V gene end was trimmed by 1 base and the J gene end by 6 bases; junction bases not matched to a gene: 6. The CDR3 runs 16 residues. Germline V CDR1 and CDR2: SGHDN, FVKESK. As DNA, the CDR3 is TGTGCCAGCAGCCAAGCGCTAGCGGGAGCATTCAATGAGCAGTTCTTC. Amino acid sequence: CASSQALAGAFNEQFF. Full variable domain (rest looked up from reference TRBV14 and TRBJ2-1): EAGVTQFPSHSVIEKGQTVTLRCDPISGHDNLYWYRRVMGKEIKFLLHFVKESKQDESGMPNNRFLAERTGGTYSTLKVQPAELEDSGVYFCASSQALAGAFNEQFFGPGTRLTVL.

The J gene is TRBJ2-3, the V gene TRBV18; D not resolved. The CDR3 totals 14 residues. CDR1 is KGHSH, CDR2 LQKENI, per germline. Trimming shortened V by 0 bases and J by 5 bases, and 9 bases separated the two germline ends. Here the CDR3 reads CASSPPIALDTQYF. In nucleotides, the CDR3 is TGTGCCAGCTCACCACCAATAGCCCTAGATACGCAGTATTTT. Full variable domain (remainder filled in from reference TRBV18 and TRBJ2-3): NAGVMQNPRHLVRRRGQEARLRCSPMKGHSHVYWYRQLPEEGLKFMVYLQKENIIDESGMPKERFSAEFPKEGPSILRIQQVVRGDSAAYFCASSPPIALDTQYFGPGTRLTVL.

The chain has TRBV5-6 and TRBJ1-2, with D perhaps TRBD1 (5 bases). The CDR3 spans 15 residues. From germline, CDR1 is SGHDT and CDR2 YYEEEE. The V and J ends lost 4 bases and 0 bases respectively, with 13 bases between them. CDR3 amino acids: CASSRPGTANYGYTF. Written as DNA, the CDR3 is TGTGCCAGCAGCCGTCCCGGGACTGCTAACTATGGCTACACCTTC. Combining the CDR3 with reference TRBV5-6 and TRBJ1-2 gives the whole variable domain DAGVTQSPTHLIKTRGQQVTLRCSPKSGHDTVSWYQQALGQGPQFIFQYYEEEERQRGNFPDRFSGHQFPNYSSELNVNALLLGDSALYLCASSRPGTANYGYTFGSGTRLTVV.

The J gene is TRBJ2-6, the V gene TRBV7-2, with 7 bases matching TRBD1. V lost 0 bases to trimming and J lost 3 bases; unmatched junction nucleotides: 14. Looked up from germline, CDR1 is SGHTA and CDR2 is FQGNSA. The CDR3 length is 20 residues. The CDR3 region has the DNA TGTGCCAGCAGCTTAGCTTTGAGGACAGGCACCTTAGGTGGGGCCAACGTCCTGACTTTC. It translates to CASSLALRTGTLGGANVLTF.

This clone was observed a handful of times. The V call is TRBV19, the J call TRBJ1-1; D unclear. The germline V gene encodes CDR1 LNHDA and CDR2 SQIVND (reference sequence). The CDR3 totals 13 residues. Trimming took off 0 bases at V and 6 bases at J, with 8 bases between the two ends. The CDR3, as DNA: TGTGCCAGTAGTATAGATGAACGGGCTGAAGCTTTCTTT. It codes for CASSIDERAEAFF.

The chain couples TRBV5-1 to TRBJ2-3; D is unresolved. The CDR3 covers 14 residues. Germline lookup yields CDR1 SGHRS and CDR2 YFSETQ. V lost 6 bases and J 0 bases, leaving 11 bases between the germline ends. The CDR3 DNA reads as TGCGCCAGCAAGGCGGAACCTAGCACAGATACGCAGTATTTT. This codes for CASKAEPSTDTQYF.

In its sample, this clone was seen a few times. The chain joins TRBV28 to TRBJ1-3, with TRBD1 matching 7 bases. After removal of 7 bases from V and 4 bases from J, the junction contained 10 bases not matched to a gene. The CDR3 is made up of 15 amino acids. Germline values: CDR1 MDHEN, CDR2 SYDVKM. DNA for the CDR3: TGTGCCAGCATTTCAGGGGGAGTGGAAGGAAACACCATATATTTT. Translating gives CASISGGVEGNTIYF.

The V gene is TRBV5-5, the J gene TRBJ2-7, with 7 nucleotides matching TRBD1. J gave up 2 bases and V 4 bases, and 6 bases lay outside the gene matches. The CDR3 length is 14 residues. Germline V lookup: CDR1 SGHKS, CDR2 YYEKEE (reference sequence). CDR3 sequence reads: CASSVTTGAYEQYF. CDR3 in DNA: TGTGCCAGCAGCGTAACAACAGGGGCCTACGAGCAGTACTTC.

V and J are TRBV5-4 and TRBJ1-2; 7 bases fit TRBD1. CDR3 size: 16 residues. CDR1 is SGHNT, CDR2 YYREEE, per germline (reference sequence). J gave up 0 bases and V 5 bases, and 10 bases lay outside the gene matches. In DNA form, the CDR3 reads TGTGCCAGCAGTCTGGGCCAAGGGGGCTCTAACTATGGCTACACCTTC. This translates into CASSLGQGGSNYGYTF.

V and J are TRBV12-3 or TRBV12-4 and TRBJ1-6; D not certain. The CDR3 contains 13 residues. The V gene lost 11 bases and the J gene lost 8 bases, with 16 bases spanning the gap. As DNA, the CDR3 is TGTGCCCGAAAAGGACGAGGGTATTCACCCCTCCACTTT. Its translation is CARKGRGYSPLHF.

The chain carries TRBV19 and TRBJ1-1; a possible D gene is TRBD1 (5 bases). The CDR3 totals 15 residues. With 3 bases removed from V and 1 base from J, the gap between germline ends came to 12 bases. In germline, CDR1 is LNHDA, CDR2 SQIVND (reference sequence). This CDR3 reads CASSISGLANTEAFF. CDR3 coding DNA: TGTGCCAGTAGTATCTCGGGACTGGCGAACACTGAAGCTTTCTTT.

The genes are TRBV6-1 and TRBJ1-2, with D possibly being TRBD1 (5 bases). Germline V gene lookup returns CDR1 MNHNS and CDR2 SASEGT. CDR3 length equals 13 residues. The V end lost 0 bases, the J end lost 7 bases, and 9 bases lay between the germline ends. This chain's CDR3 is CASSEASGLGYTF. CDR3 nucleotides: TGTGCCAGCAGTGAAGCGTCAGGGCTTGGCTACACCTTC.